The next 8 T cell receptor beta chains were all read from a single sample in a study of cytomegalovirus exposure and HLA in healthy donors. Use of 60 Vbeta and 13 Jbeta primers characterized the PCR. The data were produced by immunoSEQ multiplex PCR, yet TCRdb's version contains in-frame clones alone and is incomplete. The sample carries about 120,000 clones, around 73% recorded once. Input material: PBMCs. The receptor set was obtained from a female donor in good health and CMV-seronegative.

The table lists this clone with a count of one. This chain links TRBV2 with TRBJ2-4; D is unresolved. This CDR3 spans 12 amino acids. Germline V gene data show CDR1 as SNHLY and CDR2 as FYNNEI. V lost 3 bases, J lost 7 bases, and 7 bases lay in between. The CDR3 protein is CASSEMENIQYF. The DNA for the CDR3 is TGTGCCAGCAGTGAGATGGAGAACATTCAGTACTTC.

V gene TRBV5-1 combines with J gene TRBJ2-7, with D possibly being TRBD1 (6 bases). The CDR3 covers 16 residues. CDR1 and CDR2 (germline): SGHRS, YFSETQ. V lost 3 bases and J 4 bases, leaving 20 bases between the germline ends. The CDR3 DNA is TGCGCCAGCAGCTCGCCCGAAGGGGGATATCGGTACGAGCAGTACTTC. Translation: CASSSPEGGYRYEQYF.

The J gene is TRBJ1-1, the V gene TRBV28; TRBD1 might be the D (6 bases). Germline CDR1 is MDHEN and CDR2 is SYDVKM. There are 14 residues in the CDR3. V was clipped by 2 bases and J by 10 bases, with 17 bases between them. The CDR3 reads CASSLPGDTERAFF. Here the CDR3 DNA reads TGTGCCAGCAGTTTACCCGGGGACACGGAGCGAGCTTTCTTT. Based on the CDR3 plus reference TRBV28 and TRBJ1-1, the full variable domain is DVKVTQSSRYLVKRTGEKVFLECVQDMDHENMFWYRQDPGLGLRLIYFSYDVKMKEKGDIPEGYSVSREKKERFSLILESASTNQTSMYLCASSLPGDTERAFFGQGTRLTVV.

This clone was detected once. The V and J genes are TRBV2 and TRBJ2-5, with 10 nucleotides matching TRBD2. With V trimmed by 5 bases and J by 5 bases, 5 bases remained unmatched. The germline gives CDR1 SNHLY, CDR2 FYNNEI. This CDR3 comprises 14 residues. The CDR3 DNA sequence: TGTGCCAGCAGTCTAGCGGGAGCGGAGGAGACCCAGTACTTC. It yields the protein CASSLAGAEETQYF.

This sequence joins TRBV18 and TRBJ2-3; D ambiguous. Trimming removed 3 bases at V and 2 bases at J, with 12 bases between. There are 15 residues in the CDR3. Germline lookup yields CDR1 KGHSH and CDR2 LQKENI. CDR3 nucleotide sequence: TGTGCCAGCTCACCCCGGCGGAGCACCACAGATACGCAGTATTTT. As protein: CASSPRRSTTDTQYF. The whole variable domain, filled in from reference TRBV18 and TRBJ2-3, reads NAGVMQNPRHLVRRRGQEARLRCSPMKGHSHVYWYRQLPEEGLKFMVYLQKENIIDESGMPKERFSAEFPKEGPSILRIQQVVRGDSAAYFCASSPRRSTTDTQYFGPGTRLTVL.

This sequence joins TRBV7-2 and TRBJ1-1; maybe TRBD1 (5 bases). Trimming removed 0 bases from V and 6 bases from J, with 11 bases in between. Looked up from germline, CDR1 is SGHTA and CDR2 is FQGNSA. This CDR3 comprises 14 residues. CDR3 in amino acids: CASSLASTGAEAFF. As DNA, the CDR3 is TGTGCCAGCAGCTTAGCGAGTACGGGGGCTGAAGCTTTCTTT.

This chain uses TRBV19 with TRBJ1-1; D not resolved. Trimming shortened V by 3 bases and J by 2 bases, and 13 bases separated the two germline ends. Germline V gene sequence: CDR1 LNHDA, CDR2 SQIVND (reference sequence). There are 15 residues in the CDR3. The CDR3 protein is CASSIPQVLNTEAFF. The CDR3 DNA is TGTGCCAGTAGTATCCCCCAGGTCCTCAACACTGAAGCTTTCTTT. Filled out from reference TRBV19 and TRBJ1-1, the complete variable domain reads DGGITQSPKYLFRKEGQNVTLSCEQNLNHDAMYWYRQDPGQGLRLIYYSQIVNDFQKGDIAEGYSVSREKKESFPLTVTSAQKNPTAFYLCASSIPQVLNTEAFFGQGTRLTVV.

The V call is TRBV2, the J call TRBJ1-1; tentative D call: TRBD1 (5 bases). V shed 4 bases and J shed 4 bases, with 7 bases lying between them. CDR3 length equals 12 residues. The germline V gene encodes CDR1 SNHLY and CDR2 FYNNEI. Here the CDR3 DNA reads TGTGCCAGCAGTGCGACAGCCACTGAAGCTTTCTTT. Translated, it gives CASSATATEAFF.